This T cell receptor (beta chain) was sequenced during a study of CD8+CD57+ T cells in acquired aplastic anemia. Profiling of TCR beta VDJ combinations and CDR3 sequences used genomic DNA as template. TCRdb fed the reads into MiXCR, producing one record per CDR3 protein. The table includes roughly 200,000 distinct CDR3 sequences, about 60% detected once. An expansion of CD8+CD57+ cells by flow cytometry had been shown in patients chosen for sequencing. Between the trimmed V and J ends, which lost 5 bases and 5 bases, there was a span of 19 bases. The germline gives CDR1 DFQATT, CDR2 SNEGSKA (reference sequence). The CDR3 is 14 amino acids.

This chain joins TRBV20-1 and TRBJ2-7; weak D call: TRBD2 (5 bases). The receptor was derived from a human donor with aplastic anemia. The sequencing sample was made of sorted CD4+, CD8+, or CD8+CD57+ T cells (not recorded which) from PBMCs. The CDR3, as DNA: TGCAGTGCTCCTTCGGAGGCTAGCTTCGACGAGCAGTACTTC. Amino acid sequence: CSAPSEASFDEQYF.